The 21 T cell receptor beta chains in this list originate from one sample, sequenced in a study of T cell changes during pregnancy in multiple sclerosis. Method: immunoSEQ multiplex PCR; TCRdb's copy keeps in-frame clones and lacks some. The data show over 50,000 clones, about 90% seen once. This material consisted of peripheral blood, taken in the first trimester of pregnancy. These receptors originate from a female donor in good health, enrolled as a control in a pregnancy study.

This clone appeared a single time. CDR3 region: CASSLRQGNYGYTF. In DNA form, the CDR3 reads TGCGCCAGCAGCCTCCGACAGGGAAACTATGGCTACACCTTC. The V and J genes are TRBV5-1 and TRBJ1-2, with 7 nucleotides matching TRBD1. CDR1 and CDR2 (germline): SGHRS, YFSETQ. The CDR3 spans 14 residues. V lost 4 bases to trimming and J lost 2 bases; unmatched junction nucleotides: 5. Full variable domain (missing parts from reference TRBV5-1 and TRBJ1-2): KAGVTQTPRYLIKTRGQQVTLSCSPISGHRSVSWYQQTPGQGLQFLFEYFSETQRNKGNFPGRFSGRQFSNSRSEMNVSTLELGDSALYLCASSLRQGNYGYTFGSGTRLTVV.

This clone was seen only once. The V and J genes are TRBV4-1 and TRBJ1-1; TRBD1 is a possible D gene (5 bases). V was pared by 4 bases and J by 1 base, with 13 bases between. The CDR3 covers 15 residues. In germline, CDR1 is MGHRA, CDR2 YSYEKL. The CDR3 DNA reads TGCGCCAGCAGCCTAATGGGGGAGGGGAACACTGAAGCTTTCTTT. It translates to CASSLMGEGNTEAFF.

In DNA form, the CDR3 reads TGTGCCAGCAGCTTAGGTAGCGGGGGCTCCTACGAGCAGTACTTC. This gives the protein CASSLGSGGSYEQYF. The rearrangement links TRBV7-6 to TRBJ2-7; 9 nucleotides line up with TRBD2. Germline V lookup: CDR1 SGHVS, CDR2 FNYEAQ. This CDR3 spans 15 amino acids. V was clipped by 1 base and J by 0 bases; unmatched bases: 1.

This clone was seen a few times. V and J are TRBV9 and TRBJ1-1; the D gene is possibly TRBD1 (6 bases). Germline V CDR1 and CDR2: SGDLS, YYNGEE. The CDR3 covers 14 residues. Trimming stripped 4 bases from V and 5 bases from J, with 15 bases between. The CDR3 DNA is TGTGCCAGCAGCCTCGGACAGTTGGGGACTGAAGCTTTCTTT. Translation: CASSLGQLGTEAFF. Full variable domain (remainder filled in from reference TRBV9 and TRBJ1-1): DSGVTQTPKHLITATGQRVTLRCSPRSGDLSVYWYQQSLDQGLQFLIQYYNGEERAKGNILERFSAQQFPDLHSELNLSSLELGDSALYFCASSLGQLGTEAFFGQGTRLTVV.

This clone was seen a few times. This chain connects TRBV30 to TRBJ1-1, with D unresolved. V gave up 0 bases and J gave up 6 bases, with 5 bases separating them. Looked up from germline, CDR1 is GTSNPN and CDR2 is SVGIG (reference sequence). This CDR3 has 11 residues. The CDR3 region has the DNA TGTGCCTGGAGTGTACTGTCTGAAGCTTTCTTT. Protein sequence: CAWSVLSEAFF.

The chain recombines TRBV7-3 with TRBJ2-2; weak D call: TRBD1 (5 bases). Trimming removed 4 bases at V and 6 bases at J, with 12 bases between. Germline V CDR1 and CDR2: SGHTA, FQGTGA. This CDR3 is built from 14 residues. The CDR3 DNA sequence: TGTGCCAGCAGCTCGCCAGGGCGGCCCGGGGAGCTGTTTTTT. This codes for CASSSPGRPGELFF.

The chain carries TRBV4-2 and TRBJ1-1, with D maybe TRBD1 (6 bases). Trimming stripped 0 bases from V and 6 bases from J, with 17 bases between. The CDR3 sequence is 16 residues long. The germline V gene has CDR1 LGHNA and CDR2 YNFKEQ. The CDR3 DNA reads TGTGCCAGCAGCCAAGATTCACTGGGGGCGGCCGCTGAAGCTTTCTTT. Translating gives CASSQDSLGAAAEAFF.

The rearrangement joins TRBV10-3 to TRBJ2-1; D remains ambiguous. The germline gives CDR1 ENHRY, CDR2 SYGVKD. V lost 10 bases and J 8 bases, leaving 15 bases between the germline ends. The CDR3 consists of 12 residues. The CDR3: CASAGDVDEQFF. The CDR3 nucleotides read TGTGCCAGCGCTGGAGACGTGGATGAGCAGTTCTTC.

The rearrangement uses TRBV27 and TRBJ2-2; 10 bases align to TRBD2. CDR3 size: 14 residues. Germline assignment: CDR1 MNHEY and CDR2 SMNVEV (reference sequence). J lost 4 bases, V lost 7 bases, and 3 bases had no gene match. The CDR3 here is CASTRLAGTGELFF. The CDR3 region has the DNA TGTGCCAGCACAAGACTAGCGGGCACCGGGGAGCTGTTTTTT.

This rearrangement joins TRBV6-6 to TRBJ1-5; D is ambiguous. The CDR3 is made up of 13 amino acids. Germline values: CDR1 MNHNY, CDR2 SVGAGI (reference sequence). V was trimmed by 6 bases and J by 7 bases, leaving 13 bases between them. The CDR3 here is CASSPTGGQPQHF. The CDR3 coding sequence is TGTGCCAGCAGCCCGACCGGAGGCCAGCCCCAGCATTTT.

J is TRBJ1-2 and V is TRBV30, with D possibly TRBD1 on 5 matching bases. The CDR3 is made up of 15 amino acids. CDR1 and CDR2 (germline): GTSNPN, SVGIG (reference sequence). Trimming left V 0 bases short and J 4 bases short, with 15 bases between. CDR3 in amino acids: CAWSVGQGTGYGYTF. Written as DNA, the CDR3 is TGTGCCTGGAGTGTCGGTCAGGGCACGGGCTATGGCTACACCTTC.

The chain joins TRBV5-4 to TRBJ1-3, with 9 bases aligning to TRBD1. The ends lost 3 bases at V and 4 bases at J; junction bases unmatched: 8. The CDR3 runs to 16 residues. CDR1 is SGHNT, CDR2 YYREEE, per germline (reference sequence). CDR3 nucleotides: TGTGCCAGCAGCTCGCGGGGGACAGGGCTAGGAAACACCATATATTTT. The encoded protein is CASSSRGTGLGNTIYF.

Here the CDR3 reads CASTLAGGPLETQYF. DNA for the CDR3: TGCGCCAGCACCCTAGCGGGGGGGCCTTTGGAGACCCAGTACTTC. The chain recombines TRBV5-1 with TRBJ2-5, with 12 bases that match TRBD2. The CDR3 spans 15 residues. Germline V lookup: CDR1 SGHRS, CDR2 YFSETQ. V trimming: 6 bases; J trimming: 5 bases; junction bases outside the gene matches: 8.

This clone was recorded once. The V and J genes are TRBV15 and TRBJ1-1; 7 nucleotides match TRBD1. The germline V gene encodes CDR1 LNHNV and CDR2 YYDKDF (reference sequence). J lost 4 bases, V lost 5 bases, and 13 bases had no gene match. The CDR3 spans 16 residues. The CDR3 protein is CATSEADRLVATEAFF. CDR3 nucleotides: TGTGCCACCAGCGAAGCGGACAGGTTGGTGGCCACTGAAGCTTTCTTT.

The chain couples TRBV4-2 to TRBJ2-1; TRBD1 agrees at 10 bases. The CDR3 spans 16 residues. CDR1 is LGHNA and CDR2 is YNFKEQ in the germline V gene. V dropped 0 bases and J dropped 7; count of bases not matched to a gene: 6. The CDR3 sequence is CASSQEGTGVLNEQFF. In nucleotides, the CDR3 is TGTGCCAGCAGCCAAGAGGGGACAGGGGTCCTAAATGAGCAGTTCTTC.

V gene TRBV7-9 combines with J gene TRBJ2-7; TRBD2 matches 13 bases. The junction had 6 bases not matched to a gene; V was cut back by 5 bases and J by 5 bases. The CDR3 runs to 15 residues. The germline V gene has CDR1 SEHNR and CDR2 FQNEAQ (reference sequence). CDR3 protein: CASSRPGLAGNEQYF. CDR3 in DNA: TGTGCCAGCAGCCGTCCGGGACTAGCGGGGAACGAGCAGTACTTC.

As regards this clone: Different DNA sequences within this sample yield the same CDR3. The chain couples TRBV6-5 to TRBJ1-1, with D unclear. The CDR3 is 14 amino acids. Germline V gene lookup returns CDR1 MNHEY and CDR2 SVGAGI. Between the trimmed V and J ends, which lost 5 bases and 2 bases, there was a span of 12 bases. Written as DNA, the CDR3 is TGTGCCAGCAGTCTACTGCGGGGTAACACTGAAGCTTTCTTT. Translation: CASSLLRGNTEAFF.

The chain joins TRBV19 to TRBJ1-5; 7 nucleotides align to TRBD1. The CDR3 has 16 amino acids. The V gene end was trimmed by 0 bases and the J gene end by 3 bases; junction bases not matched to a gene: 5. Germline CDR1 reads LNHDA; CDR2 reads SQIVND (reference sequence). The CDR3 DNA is TGTGCCAGTAGTATAGACCCGGACAGGACCAATCAGCCCCAGCATTTT. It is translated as CASSIDPDRTNQPQHF.

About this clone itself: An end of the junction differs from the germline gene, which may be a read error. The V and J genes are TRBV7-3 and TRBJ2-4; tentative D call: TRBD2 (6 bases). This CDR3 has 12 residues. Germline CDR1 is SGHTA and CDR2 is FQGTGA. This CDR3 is CASSDGMGLTIF. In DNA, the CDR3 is TGTGCCAGCAGCGATGGTATGGGACTTACAATCTTC.

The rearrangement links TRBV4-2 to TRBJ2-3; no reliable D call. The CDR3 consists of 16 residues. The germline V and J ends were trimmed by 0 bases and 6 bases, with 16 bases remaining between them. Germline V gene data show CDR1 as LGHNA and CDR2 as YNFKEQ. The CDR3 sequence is CASSQDVPRGADTQYF. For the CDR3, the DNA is TGTGCCAGCAGCCAAGATGTTCCAAGAGGAGCTGATACGCAGTATTTT.

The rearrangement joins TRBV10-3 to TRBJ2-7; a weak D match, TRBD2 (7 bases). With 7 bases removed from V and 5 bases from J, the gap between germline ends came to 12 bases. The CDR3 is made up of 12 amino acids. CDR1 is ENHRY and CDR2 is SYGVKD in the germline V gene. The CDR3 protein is CAINRGADEQYF. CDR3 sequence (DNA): TGTGCCATCAATCGGGGGGCGGACGAGCAGTACTTC.